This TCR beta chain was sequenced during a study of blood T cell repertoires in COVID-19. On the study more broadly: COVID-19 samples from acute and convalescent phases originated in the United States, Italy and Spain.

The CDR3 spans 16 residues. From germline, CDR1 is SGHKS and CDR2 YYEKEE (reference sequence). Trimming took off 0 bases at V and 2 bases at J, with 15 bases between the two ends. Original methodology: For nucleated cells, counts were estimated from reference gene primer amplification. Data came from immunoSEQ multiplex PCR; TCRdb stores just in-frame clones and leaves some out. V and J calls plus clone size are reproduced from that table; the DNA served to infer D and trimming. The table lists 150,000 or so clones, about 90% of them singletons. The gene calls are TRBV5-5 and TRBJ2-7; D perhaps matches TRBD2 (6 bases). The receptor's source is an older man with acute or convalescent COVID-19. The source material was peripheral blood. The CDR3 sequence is CASSLESSGGTYEQYF. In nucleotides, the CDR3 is TGTGCCAGCAGCTTGGAATCTTCCGGCGGGACCTACGAGCAGTACTTC.